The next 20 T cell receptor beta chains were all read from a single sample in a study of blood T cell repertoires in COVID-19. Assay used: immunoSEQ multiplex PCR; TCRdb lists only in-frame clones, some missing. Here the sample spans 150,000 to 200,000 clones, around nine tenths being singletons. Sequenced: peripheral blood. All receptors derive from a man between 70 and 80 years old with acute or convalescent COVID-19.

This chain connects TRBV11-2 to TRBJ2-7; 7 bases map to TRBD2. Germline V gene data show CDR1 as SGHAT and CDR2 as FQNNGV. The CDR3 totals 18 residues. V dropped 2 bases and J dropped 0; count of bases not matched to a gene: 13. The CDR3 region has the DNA TGTGCCAGCAGCTTACCCTTTTCCGGGGGGTGGGCCTCCTACGAGCAGTACTTC. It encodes CASSLPFSGGWASYEQYF. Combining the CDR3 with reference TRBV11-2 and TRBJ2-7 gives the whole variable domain EAGVAQSPRYKIIEKRQSVAFWCNPISGHATLYWYQQILGQGPKLLIQFQNNGVVDDSQLPKDRFSAERLKGVDSTLKIQPAKLEDSAVYLCASSLPFSGGWASYEQYFGPGTRLTVT.

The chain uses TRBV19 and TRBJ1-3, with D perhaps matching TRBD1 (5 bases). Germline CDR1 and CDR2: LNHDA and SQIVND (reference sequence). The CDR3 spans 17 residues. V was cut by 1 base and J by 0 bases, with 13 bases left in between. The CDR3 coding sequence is TGTGCCAGTAGTATAGCGGGGGGACCCAGCTCTGGAAACACCATATATTTT. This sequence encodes CASSIAGGPSSGNTIYF.

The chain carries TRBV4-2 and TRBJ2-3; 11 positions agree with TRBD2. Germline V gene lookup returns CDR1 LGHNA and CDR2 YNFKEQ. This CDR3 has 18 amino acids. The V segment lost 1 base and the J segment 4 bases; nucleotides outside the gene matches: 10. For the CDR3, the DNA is TGTGCCAGCAGCCAAGGCGGGTTAGCGGGGGGGCTCCCAGATACGCAGTATTTT. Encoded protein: CASSQGGLAGGLPDTQYF.

CDR3 sequence reads: CAWSVDRDQPQHF. Written as DNA, the CDR3 is TGTGCCTGGAGTGTAGACAGGGACCAGCCCCAGCATTTT. The rearrangement links TRBV30 to TRBJ1-5; 7 positions match TRBD1. In germline, CDR1 is GTSNPN, CDR2 SVGIG (reference sequence). The V gene end was trimmed by 0 bases and the J gene end by 7 bases; junction bases not matched to a gene: 3. The CDR3 totals 13 residues.

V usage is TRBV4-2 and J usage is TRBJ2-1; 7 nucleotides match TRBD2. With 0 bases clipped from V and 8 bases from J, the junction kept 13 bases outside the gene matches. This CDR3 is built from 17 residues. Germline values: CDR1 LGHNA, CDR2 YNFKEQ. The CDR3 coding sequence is TGTGCCAGCAGCCAAGATAATTCGGGCGGGGGTAGGGATGAGCAGTTCTTC. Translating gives CASSQDNSGGGRDEQFF.

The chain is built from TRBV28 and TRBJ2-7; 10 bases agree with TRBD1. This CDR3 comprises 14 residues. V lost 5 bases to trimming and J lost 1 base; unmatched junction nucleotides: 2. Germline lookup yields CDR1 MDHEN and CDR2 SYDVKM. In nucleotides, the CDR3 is TGTGCCAGCAGTCCGGGACAGGGGTCCTACGAGCAGTACTTC. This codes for CASSPGQGSYEQYF.

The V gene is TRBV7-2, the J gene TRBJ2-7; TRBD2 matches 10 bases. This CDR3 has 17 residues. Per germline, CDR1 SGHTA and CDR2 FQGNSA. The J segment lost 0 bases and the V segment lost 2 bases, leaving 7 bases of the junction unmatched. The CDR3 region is CASSLYTSGDSSYEQYF. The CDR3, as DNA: TGTGCCAGCAGCTTATACACTAGCGGGGATAGCTCCTACGAGCAGTACTTC.

CDR3 amino acids: CASSFRESYGYTF. In nucleotides, the CDR3 is TGTGCCAGCAGCTTCAGGGAATCTTATGGCTACACCTTC. The V gene is TRBV5-6, the J gene TRBJ1-2; D might be TRBD1 (5 bases). Trimming took off 2 bases at V and 5 bases at J, with 10 bases between the two ends. This CDR3 spans 13 amino acids. Germline lookup yields CDR1 SGHDT and CDR2 YYEEEE.

The CDR3: CASSTYRATNEKLFF. The CDR3 DNA reads TGTGCCAGCAGTACCTACAGGGCAACTAATGAAAAACTGTTTTTT. The V call is TRBV27, the J call TRBJ1-4; the D gene is possibly TRBD1 (6 bases). The CDR3 extends over 15 amino acids. From germline, CDR1 is MNHEY and CDR2 SMNVEV (reference sequence). The V gene lost 5 bases and the J gene lost 0 bases, with 10 bases spanning the gap. The whole variable domain, filled in from reference TRBV27 and TRBJ1-4, reads EAQVTQNPRYLITVTGKKLTVTCSQNMNHEYMSWYRQDPGLGLRQIYYSMNVEVTDKGDVPEGYKVSRKEKRNFPLILESPSPNQTSLYFCASSTYRATNEKLFFGSGTQLSVL.

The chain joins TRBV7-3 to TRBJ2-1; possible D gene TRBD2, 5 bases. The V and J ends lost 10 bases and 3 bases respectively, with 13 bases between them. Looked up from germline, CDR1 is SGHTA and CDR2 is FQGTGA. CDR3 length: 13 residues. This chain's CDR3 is CATSDGGYNEQFF. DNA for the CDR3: TGTGCCACCTCTGACGGAGGCTACAATGAGCAGTTCTTC.

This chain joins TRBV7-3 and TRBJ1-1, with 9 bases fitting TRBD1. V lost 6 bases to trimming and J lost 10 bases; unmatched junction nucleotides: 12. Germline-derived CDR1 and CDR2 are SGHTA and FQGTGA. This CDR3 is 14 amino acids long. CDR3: CASRRRQGDGGAFF. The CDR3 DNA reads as TGTGCCAGCAGACGACGACAGGGGGATGGGGGAGCTTTCTTT.

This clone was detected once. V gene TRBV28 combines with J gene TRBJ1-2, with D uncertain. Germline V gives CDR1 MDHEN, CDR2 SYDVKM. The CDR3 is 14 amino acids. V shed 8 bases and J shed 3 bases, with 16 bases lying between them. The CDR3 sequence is CASFLGGGYYGYTF. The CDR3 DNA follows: TGTGCCAGCTTCCTAGGAGGAGGCTACTATGGCTACACCTTC.

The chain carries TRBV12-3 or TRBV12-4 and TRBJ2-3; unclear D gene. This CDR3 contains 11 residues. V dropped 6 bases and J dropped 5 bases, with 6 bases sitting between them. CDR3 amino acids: CASSSLDTQYF. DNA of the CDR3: TGTGCCAGCAGCTCCCTAGATACGCAGTATTTT.

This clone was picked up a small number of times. CDR3 bases: TGTGCCAGCAGCGTAGGAATTTATCCGAGTGAAGCTTTCTTT. This translates into CASSVGIYPSEAFF. V gene TRBV9 combines with J gene TRBJ1-1; D is undetermined. Between the trimmed V and J ends, which lost 0 bases and 7 bases, there was a span of 13 bases. The CDR3 runs to 14 residues. CDR1 is SGDLS and CDR2 is YYNGEE in the germline V gene.

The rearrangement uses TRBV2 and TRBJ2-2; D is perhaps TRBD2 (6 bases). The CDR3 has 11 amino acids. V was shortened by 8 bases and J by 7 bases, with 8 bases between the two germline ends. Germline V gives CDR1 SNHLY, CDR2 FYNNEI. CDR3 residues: CASHGGGELFF. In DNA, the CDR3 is TGTGCCAGCCACGGGGGCGGGGAGCTGTTTTTT.

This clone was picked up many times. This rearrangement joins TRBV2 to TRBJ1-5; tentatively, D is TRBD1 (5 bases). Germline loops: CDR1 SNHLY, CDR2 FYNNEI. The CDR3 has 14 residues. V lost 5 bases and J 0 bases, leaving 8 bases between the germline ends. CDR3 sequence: CASSPTVSNQPQHF. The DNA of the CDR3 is TGTGCCAGCAGTCCGACAGTTAGCAATCAGCCCCAGCATTTT.

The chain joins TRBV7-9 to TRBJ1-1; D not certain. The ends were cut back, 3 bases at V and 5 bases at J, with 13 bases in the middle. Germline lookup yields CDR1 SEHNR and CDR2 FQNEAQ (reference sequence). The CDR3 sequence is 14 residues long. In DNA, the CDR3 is TGTGCCAGCAGCTTGTTCGACGGGGAAACTGAAGCTTTCTTT. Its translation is CASSLFDGETEAFF.

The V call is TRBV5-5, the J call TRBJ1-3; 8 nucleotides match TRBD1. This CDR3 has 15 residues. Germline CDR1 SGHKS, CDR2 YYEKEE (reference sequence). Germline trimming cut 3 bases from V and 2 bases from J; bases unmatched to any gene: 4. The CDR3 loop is CASSWMTGAGNTIYF. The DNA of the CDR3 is TGTGCCAGCAGCTGGATGACAGGGGCTGGAAACACCATATATTTT. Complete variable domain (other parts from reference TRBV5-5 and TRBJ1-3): DAGVTQSPTHLIKTRGQQVTLRCSPISGHKSVSWYQQVLGQGPQFIFQYYEKEERGRGNFPDRFSARQFPNYSSELNVNALLLGDSALYLCASSWMTGAGNTIYFGEGSWLTVV.

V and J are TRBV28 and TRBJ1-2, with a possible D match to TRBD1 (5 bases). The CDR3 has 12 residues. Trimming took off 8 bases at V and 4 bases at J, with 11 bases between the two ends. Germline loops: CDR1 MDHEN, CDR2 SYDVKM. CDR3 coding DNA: TGTGCCAGCCACGGGGGGTCCTATGGCTACACCTTC. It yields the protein CASHGGSYGYTF.

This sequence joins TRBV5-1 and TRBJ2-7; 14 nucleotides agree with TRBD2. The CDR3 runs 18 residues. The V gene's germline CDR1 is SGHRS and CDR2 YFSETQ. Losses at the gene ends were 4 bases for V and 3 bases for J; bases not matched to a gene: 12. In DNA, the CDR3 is TGCGCCAGCAGCCGAGGGACTAGCGGGAGTCGCACTCTCTACGAGCAGTACTTC. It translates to CASSRGTSGSRTLYEQYF.